This paragraph reports one T cell receptor beta chain. The antigen is undetermined. One junction end disagrees with the germline gene, perhaps due to a read error. From germline, CDR1 is DFQATT and CDR2 SNEGSKA (reference sequence). The CDR3 covers 13 residues. This entry is derived from a study of glioma-infiltrating T cells. Study-level results: Non-neoplastic patients had below-expected tissue-blood divergence, while all gliomas exceeded expectation. Only very few CDR3 sequences appeared in both tissue and blood.

TCR alpha and beta CDR3 regions were amplified from RNA using iRepertoire nested multiplex PCR. Tissue mRNA or PBMC total RNA, 100-400 ng, went into one-step reverse transcription and amplification. TCRdb fed the multiplex PCR reads into MiXCR, producing one record per CDR3 protein. Here the sample spans around 140,000 distinct CDR3 sequences, roughly 43% being singletons. The TCR originated in a human donor with low-grade glioma or glioblastoma, undergoing nonglioma brain surgery, or in good health (not recorded which). Sequencing was performed on glioma tissue, nonneoplastic brain tissue, or PBMCs (not recorded which). V is TRBV20-1 and J is TRBJ1-1; TRBD1 is a possible D gene (6 bases). The CDR3 DNA is TGCAGTGCTATCGGACAGATGAACACTAAAGCTTTCTTT. Translation: CSAIGQMNTKAFF.